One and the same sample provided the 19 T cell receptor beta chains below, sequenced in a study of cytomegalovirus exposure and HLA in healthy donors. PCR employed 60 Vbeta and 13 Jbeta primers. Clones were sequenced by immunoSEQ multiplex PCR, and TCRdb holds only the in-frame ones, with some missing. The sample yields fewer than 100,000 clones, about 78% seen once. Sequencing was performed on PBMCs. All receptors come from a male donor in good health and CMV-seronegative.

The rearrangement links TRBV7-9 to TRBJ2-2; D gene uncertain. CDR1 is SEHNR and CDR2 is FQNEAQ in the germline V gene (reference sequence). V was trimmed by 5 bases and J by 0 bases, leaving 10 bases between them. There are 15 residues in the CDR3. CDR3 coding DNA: TGTGCCAGCAGCGGTAGCCCTCCGAACACCGGGGAGCTGTTTTTT. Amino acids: CASSGSPPNTGELFF. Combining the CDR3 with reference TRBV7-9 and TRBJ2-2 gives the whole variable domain DTGVSQNPRHKITKRGQNVTFRCDPISEHNRLYWYRQTLGQGPEFLTYFQNEAQLEKSRLLSDRFSAERPKGSFSTLEIQRTEQGDSAMYLCASSGSPPNTGELFFGEGSRLTVL.

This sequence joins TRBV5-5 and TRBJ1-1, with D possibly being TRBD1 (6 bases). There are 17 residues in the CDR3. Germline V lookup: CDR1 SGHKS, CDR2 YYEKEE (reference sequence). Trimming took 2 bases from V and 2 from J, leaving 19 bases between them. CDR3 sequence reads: CASSFRTAGATNTEAFF. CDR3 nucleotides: TGTGCCAGCAGCTTTCGGACCGCAGGGGCGACTAACACTGAAGCTTTCTTT.

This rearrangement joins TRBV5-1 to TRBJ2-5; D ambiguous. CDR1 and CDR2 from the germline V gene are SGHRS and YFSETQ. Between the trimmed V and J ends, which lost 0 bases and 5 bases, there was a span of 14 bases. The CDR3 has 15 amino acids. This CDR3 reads CASSLALQNGETQYF. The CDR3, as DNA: TGCGCCAGCAGCTTGGCCCTACAAAACGGGGAGACCCAGTACTTC.

CDR3 DNA: TGTGCCAGCAGTGATGGGAGGGCAACTAATGAAAAACTGTTTTTT. As protein: CASSDGRATNEKLFF. The rearrangement uses TRBV28 and TRBJ1-4; no clear D. CDR3 length: 15 amino acids. Trimming stripped 5 bases from V and 0 bases from J, with 10 bases between. Germline values: CDR1 MDHEN, CDR2 SYDVKM. Together with reference TRBV28 and TRBJ1-4, the CDR3 gives the full variable domain: DVKVTQSSRYLVKRTGEKVFLECVQDMDHENMFWYRQDPGLGLRLIYFSYDVKMKEKGDIPEGYSVSREKKERFSLILESASTNQTSMYLCASSDGRATNEKLFFGSGTQLSVL.

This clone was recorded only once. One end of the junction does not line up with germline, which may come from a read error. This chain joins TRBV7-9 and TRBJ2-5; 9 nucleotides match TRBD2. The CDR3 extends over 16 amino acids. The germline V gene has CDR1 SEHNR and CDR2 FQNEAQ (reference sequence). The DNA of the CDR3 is TGTTCCAGCAGCTTAGCTGGGCGGGAGGGCCGGGAGACCCAGTACTTC. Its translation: CSSSLAGREGRETQYF.

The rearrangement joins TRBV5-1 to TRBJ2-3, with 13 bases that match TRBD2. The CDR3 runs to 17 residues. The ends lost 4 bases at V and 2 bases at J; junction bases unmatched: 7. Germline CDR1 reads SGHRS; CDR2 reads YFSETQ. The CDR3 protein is CASSQRLAGGSTDTQYF. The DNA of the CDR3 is TGCGCCAGCAGCCAGCGACTAGCGGGAGGCTCCACAGATACGCAGTATTTT.

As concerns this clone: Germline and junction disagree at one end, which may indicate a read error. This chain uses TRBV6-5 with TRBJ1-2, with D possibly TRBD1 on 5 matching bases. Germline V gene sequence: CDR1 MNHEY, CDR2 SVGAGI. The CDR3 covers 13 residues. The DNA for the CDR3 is TGTGCCAGCAGGAGACCTGACAGCTATGGCTACCCCTTC. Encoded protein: CASRRPDSYGYPF.

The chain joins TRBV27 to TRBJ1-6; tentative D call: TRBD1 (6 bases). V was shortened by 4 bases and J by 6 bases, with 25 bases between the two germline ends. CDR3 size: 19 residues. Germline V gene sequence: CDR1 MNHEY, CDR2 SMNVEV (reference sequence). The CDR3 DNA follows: TGTGCCAGCAGTTCCCAAAAAACCACAGGGATCCTTTTTAATTCACCCCTCCACTTT. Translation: CASSSQKTTGILFNSPLHF.

The CDR3 region has the DNA TGTGCCAGCAGCTTAGCCTCAGGCTCCATATATTTT. It encodes CASSLASGSIYF. J is TRBJ1-3 and V is TRBV7-9; D is uncertain. Germline V gene sequence: CDR1 SEHNR, CDR2 FQNEAQ (reference sequence). The CDR3 totals 12 residues. The V end was cut by 0 bases, the J end by 11 bases, with 8 bases between.

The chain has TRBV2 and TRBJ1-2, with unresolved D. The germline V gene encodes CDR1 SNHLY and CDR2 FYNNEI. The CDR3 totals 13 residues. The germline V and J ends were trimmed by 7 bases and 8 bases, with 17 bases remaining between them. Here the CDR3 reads CASTQRREKGYTF. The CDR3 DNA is TGTGCCAGCACCCAAAGGAGGGAGAAGGGCTACACCTTC.

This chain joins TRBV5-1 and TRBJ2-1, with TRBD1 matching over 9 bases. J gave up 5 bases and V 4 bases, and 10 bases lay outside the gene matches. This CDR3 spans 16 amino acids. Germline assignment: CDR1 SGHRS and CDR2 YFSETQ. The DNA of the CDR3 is TGCGCCAGCAGCGCCCTTCCGGGACAGGGCGACAATGAGCAGTTCTTC. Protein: CASSALPGQGDNEQFF. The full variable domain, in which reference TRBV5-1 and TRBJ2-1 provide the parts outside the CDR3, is KAGVTQTPRYLIKTRGQQVTLSCSPISGHRSVSWYQQTPGQGLQFLFEYFSETQRNKGNFPGRFSGRQFSNSRSEMNVSTLELGDSALYLCASSALPGQGDNEQFFGPGTRLTVL.

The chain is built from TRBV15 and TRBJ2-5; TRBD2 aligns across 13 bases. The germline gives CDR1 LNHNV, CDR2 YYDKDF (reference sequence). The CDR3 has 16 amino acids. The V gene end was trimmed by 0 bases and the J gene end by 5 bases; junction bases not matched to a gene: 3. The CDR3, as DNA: TGTGCCACCAGCAGAGAGACTAGCGGGAGGAGGGAGACCCAGTACTTC. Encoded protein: CATSRETSGRRETQYF.

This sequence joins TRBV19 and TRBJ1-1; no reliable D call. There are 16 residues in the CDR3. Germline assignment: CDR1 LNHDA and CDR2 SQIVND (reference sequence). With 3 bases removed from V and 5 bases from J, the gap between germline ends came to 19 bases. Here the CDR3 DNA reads TGTGCCAGTAGTATTCGGGGAAGGGAATTCAGAACTGAAGCTTTCTTT. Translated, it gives CASSIRGREFRTEAFF.

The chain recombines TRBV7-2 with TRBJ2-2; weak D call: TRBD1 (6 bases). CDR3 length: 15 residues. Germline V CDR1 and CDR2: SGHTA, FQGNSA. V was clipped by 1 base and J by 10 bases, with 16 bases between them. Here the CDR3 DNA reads TGTGCCAGCAGCTTAGAATTGGCCCAGGGGAAGGAGCTGTTTTTT. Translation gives CASSLELAQGKELFF.

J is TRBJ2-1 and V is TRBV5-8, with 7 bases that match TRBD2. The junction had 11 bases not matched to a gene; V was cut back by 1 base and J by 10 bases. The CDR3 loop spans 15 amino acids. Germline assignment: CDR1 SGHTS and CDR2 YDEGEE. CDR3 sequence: CASSLFSSGRGEQFF. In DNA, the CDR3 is TGTGCCAGCAGCTTGTTTTCTAGCGGAAGGGGCGAGCAGTTCTTC.

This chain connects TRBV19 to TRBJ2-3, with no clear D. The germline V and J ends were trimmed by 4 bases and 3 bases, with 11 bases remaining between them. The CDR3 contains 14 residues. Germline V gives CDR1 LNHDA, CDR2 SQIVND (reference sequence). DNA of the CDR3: TGTGCCAGTAGTAGAACCGCCGGGACAGATACGCAGTATTTT. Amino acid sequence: CASSRTAGTDTQYF.

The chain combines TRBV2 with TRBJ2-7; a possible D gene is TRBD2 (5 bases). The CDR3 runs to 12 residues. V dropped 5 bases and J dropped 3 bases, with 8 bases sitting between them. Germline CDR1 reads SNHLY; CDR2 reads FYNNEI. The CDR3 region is CASSLARYEQYF. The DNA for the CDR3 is TGTGCCAGCAGTCTAGCTCGCTACGAGCAGTACTTC. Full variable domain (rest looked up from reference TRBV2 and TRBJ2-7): EPEVTQTPSHQVTQMGQEVILRCVPISNHLYFYWYRQILGQKVEFLVSFYNNEISEKSEIFDDQFSVERPDGSNFTLKIRSTKLEDSAMYFCASSLARYEQYFGPGTRLTVT.

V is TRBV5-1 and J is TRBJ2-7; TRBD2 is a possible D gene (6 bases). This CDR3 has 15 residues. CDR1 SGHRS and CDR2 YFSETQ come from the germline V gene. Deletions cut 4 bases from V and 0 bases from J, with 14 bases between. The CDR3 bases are TGCGCCAGCAGCCCCGGGACTTTACCCTCCTACGAGCAGTACTTC. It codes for CASSPGTLPSYEQYF.

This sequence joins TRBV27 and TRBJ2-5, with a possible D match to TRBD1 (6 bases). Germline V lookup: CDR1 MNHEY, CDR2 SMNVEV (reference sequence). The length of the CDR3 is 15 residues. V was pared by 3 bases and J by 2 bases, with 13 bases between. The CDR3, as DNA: TGTGCCAGCAGTTTCGGGCGAGGGGGTCAAGAGACCCAGTACTTC. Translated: CASSFGRGGQETQYF.